Shown below are 2 T cell receptor beta chains from a single sample sequenced in a study of blood T cells in healthy people across ages. PCR was performed a second time for about 7 to 12 cycles using a sample-barcoded 5' primer and a J-beta primer mix. Via MiXCR, TCRdb re-called the 5' RACE reads, giving one row per CDR3 protein. The sample consists of some 900,000 distinct CDR3 sequences, roughly 43% of them appearing once. The sequencing sample was made of blood. The receptors were sampled from a man aged 25 to 40 in good health.

The J gene is TRBJ1-1, the V gene TRBV2; TRBD1 matches at 7 bases. Per the germline V gene, CDR1 is SNHLY and CDR2 is FYNNEI. V shed 4 bases, J shed 5 bases, and the junction held 7 bases outside the gene matches. This CDR3 contains 14 residues. CDR3 amino acids: CASSGSRGRTEAFF. The CDR3 region has the DNA TGTGCCAGCAGTGGGAGTAGGGGGCGGACTGAAGCTTTCTTT.

The V gene is TRBV3-1, the J gene TRBJ2-1; 9 nucleotides align to TRBD2. The CDR3 extends over 15 amino acids. In germline, CDR1 is LGHDT, CDR2 YNNKEL (reference sequence). V trimming: 0 bases; J trimming: 8 bases; junction bases outside the gene matches: 5. CDR3 in amino acids: CASSQESSGVYEQFF. CDR3 nucleotides: TGTGCCAGCAGCCAAGAGTCTAGCGGGGTATATGAGCAGTTCTTC.